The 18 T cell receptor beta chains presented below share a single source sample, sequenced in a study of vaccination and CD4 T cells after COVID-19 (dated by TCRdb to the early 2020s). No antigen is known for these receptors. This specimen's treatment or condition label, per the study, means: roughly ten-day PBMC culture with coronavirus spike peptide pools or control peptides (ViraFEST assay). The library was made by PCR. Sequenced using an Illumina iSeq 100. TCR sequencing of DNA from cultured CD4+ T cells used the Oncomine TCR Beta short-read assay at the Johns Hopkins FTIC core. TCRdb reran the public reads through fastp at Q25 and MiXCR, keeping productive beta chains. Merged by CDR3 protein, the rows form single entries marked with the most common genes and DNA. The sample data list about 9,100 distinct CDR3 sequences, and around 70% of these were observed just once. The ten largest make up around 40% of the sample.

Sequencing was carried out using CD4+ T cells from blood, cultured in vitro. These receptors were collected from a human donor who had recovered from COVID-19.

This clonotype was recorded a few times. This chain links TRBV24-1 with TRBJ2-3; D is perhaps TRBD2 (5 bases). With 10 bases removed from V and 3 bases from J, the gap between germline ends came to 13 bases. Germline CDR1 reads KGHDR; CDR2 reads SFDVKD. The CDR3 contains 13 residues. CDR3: CATGISGTDTQYF. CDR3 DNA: TGTGCCACGGGCATCTCGGGGACAGATACGCAGTATTTT.

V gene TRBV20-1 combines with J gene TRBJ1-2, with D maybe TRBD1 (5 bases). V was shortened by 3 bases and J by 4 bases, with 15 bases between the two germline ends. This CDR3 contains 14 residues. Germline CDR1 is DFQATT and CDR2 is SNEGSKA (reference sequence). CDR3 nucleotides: TGCAGTGCTAGCCCGTCCAGGGTGGCCTATGGCTACACCTTC. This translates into CSASPSRVAYGYTF.

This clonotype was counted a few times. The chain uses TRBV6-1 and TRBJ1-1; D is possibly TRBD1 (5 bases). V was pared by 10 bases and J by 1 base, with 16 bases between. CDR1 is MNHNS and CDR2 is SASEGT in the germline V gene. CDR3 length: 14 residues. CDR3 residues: CATHRGEGNTEAFF. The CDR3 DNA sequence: TGTGCCACCCATCGAGGGGAGGGGAACACTGAAGCTTTCTTT.

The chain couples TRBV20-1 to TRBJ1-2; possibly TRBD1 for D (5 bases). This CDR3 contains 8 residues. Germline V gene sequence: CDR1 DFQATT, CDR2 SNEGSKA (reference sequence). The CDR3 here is CRGYGYTF. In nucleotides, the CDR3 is TGCCGGGGGTATGGCTACACCTTC.

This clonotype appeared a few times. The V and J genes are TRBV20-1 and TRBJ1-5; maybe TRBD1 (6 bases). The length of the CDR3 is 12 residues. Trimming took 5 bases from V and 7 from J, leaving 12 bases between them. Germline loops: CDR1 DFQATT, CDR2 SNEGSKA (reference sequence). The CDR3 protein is CSALGGLQPQHF. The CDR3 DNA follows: TGCAGTGCTTTGGGGGGGCTACAGCCCCAGCATTTT.

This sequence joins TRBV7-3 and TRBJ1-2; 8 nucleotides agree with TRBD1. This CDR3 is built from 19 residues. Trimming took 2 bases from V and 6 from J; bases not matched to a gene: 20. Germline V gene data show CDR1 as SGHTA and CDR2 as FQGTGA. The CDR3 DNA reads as TGTGCCAGCAGCTTATGGGGCGGACGCAGGGGGCGCGACTGGGATGGCTACACCTTC. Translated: CASSLWGGRRGRDWDGYTF. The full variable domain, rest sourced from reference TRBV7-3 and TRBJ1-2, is GAGVSQTPSNKVTEKGKYVELRCDPISGHTALYWYRQSLGQGPEFLIYFQGTGAADDSGLPNDRFFAVRPEGSVSTLKIQRTERGDSAVYLCASSLWGGRRGRDWDGYTFGSGTRLTVV.

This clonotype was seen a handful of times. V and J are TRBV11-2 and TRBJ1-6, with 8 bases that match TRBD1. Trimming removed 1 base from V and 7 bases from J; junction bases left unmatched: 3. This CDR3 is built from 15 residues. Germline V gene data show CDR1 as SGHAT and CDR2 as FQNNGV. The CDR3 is CASSLGTGRNSPLHF. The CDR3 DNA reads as TGTGCCAGCAGCTTAGGGACAGGGAGGAATTCACCCCTCCACTTT.

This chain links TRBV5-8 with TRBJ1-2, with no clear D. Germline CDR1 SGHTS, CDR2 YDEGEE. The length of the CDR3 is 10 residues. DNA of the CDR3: TGTGTTTGGGGTACCTATGGCTACACCTTC. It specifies CVWGTYGYTF.

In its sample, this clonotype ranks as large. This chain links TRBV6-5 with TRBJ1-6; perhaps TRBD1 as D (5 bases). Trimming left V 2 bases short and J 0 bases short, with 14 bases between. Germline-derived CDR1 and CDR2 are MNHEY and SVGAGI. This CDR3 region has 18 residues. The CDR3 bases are TGTGCCAGCAGTTACCGGGGTCGGGGGAGCTCCTATAATTCACCCCTCCACTTT. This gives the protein CASSYRGRGSSYNSPLHF.

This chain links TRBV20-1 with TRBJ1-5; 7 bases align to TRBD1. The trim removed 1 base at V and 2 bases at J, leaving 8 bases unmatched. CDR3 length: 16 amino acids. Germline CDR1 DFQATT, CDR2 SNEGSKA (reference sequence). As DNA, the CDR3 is TGCAGTGCTAGAGCACTTGTGGGGACAGGCAATCAGCCCCAGCATTTT. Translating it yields CSARALVGTGNQPQHF.

Written as DNA, the CDR3 is TGCAGTGCTAGTACTACTTACCCCCTACGGGAGCAGTACTTC. It yields the protein CSASTTYPLREQYF. J is TRBJ2-7 and V is TRBV20-1; no clear D gene. There are 14 residues in the CDR3. Trimming removed 3 bases at V and 7 bases at J, with 19 bases between. The germline V gene has CDR1 DFQATT and CDR2 SNEGSKA (reference sequence).

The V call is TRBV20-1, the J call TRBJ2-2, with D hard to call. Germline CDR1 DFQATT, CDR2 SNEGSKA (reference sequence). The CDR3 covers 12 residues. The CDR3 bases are TGCAGCGCTTCTCCCGAGGCCGGGGAGCTGTTTTTT. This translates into CSASPEAGELFF.

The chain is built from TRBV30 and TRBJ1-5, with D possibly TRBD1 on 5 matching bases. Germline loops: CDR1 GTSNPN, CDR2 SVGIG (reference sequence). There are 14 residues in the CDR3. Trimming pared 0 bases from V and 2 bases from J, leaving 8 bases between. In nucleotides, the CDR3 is TGTGCCTGGAGTGTCGGGGGGGGCAATCAGCCCCAGCATTTT. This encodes CAWSVGGGNQPQHF.

The DNA of the CDR3 is TGTGCCAGCAGTGAAGCGGGGGGACAGGGACCCCAGCATTTT. Translating it yields CASSEAGGQGPQHF. This sequence joins TRBV2 and TRBJ1-5, with 9 bases matching TRBD1. V lost 0 bases, J lost 10 bases, and 4 bases stayed unmatched. CDR3 length: 14 residues. The germline gives CDR1 SNHLY, CDR2 FYNNEI.

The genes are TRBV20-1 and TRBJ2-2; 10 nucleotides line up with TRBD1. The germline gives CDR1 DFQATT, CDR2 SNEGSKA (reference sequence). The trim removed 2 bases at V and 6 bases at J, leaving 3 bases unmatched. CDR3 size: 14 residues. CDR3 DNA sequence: TGCAGTGCTAGACAGACAGGGGGCTCCGGGGAGCTGTTTTTT. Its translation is CSARQTGGSGELFF.

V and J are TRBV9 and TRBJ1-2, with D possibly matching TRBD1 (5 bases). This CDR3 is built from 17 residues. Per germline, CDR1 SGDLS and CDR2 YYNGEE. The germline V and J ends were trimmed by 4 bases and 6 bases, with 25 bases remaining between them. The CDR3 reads CASSPRTNRDPQHGYTF. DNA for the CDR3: TGTGCCAGCAGCCCTAGGACGAACCGGGACCCACAGCATGGCTACACCTTC.

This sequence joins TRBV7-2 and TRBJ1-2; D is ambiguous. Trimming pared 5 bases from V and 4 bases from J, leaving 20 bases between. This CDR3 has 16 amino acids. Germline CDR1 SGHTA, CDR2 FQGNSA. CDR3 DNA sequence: TGTGCCAGCAGCAGACGGCTCCCCCGGGGTAGCTATGGCTACACCTTC. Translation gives CASSRRLPRGSYGYTF.

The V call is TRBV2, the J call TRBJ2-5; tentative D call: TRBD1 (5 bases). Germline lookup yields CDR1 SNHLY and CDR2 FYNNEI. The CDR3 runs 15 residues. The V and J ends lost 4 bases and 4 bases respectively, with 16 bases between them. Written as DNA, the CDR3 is TGTGCCAGCAGTGGGACACCACGTCCGCGAGAGACCCAGTACTTC. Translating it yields CASSGTPRPRETQYF.